This T cell receptor (beta chain) was recovered during a study of blood T cell repertoires in COVID-19. Across the study: Both acute and convalescent COVID-19 samples were obtained from the United States, Italy and Spain. Nucleic acid was either cDNA or gDNA, and it came from T cells, B-cell-depleted T cells, or PBMCs.

The CDR3 sequence is 15 residues long. Germline assignment: CDR1 MDHEN and CDR2 SYDVKM. The V gene lost 7 bases and the J gene lost 5 bases, with 18 bases spanning the gap. In the authors' methods: Amplification from reference gene primers served as the basis for estimated nucleated cell counts. The assay was immunoSEQ multiplex PCR, and TCRdb's table has in-frame clones only and misses some. V, J and clone size are taken as reported in that table, and D and trimming were inferred from the DNA itself. The repertoire holds around 190,000 clones, 70% to 90% seen once, with almost 5% in the top ten. This chain connects TRBV28 to TRBJ1-5; D not certain. This TCR was recovered from a woman older than 75 with acute or convalescent COVID-19. The sample comprised peripheral blood. The CDR3 loop is CASTTEGGRDQPQHF. The CDR3 nucleotides read TGTGCCAGCACCACTGAGGGCGGTAGAGATCAGCCCCAGCATTTT.